Below are 5 T cell receptor beta chains sequenced from a single sample in a study of blood T cell repertoires in COVID-19. Assay used: immunoSEQ multiplex PCR; TCRdb lists only in-frame clones, some missing. Among more than 100,000 clones listed, over 75% were seen once. Sequencing was performed on peripheral blood. The receptors come from an elderly man with acute or convalescent COVID-19.

CDR3 sequence reads: CASSLMRESNQPQHF. CDR3 DNA sequence: TGTGCCAGCAGCTTAATGAGGGAAAGCAATCAGCCCCAGCATTTT. The J gene is TRBJ1-5, the V gene TRBV27; unclear D gene. The germline CDR1 and CDR2 sequences are MNHEY and SMNVEV (reference sequence). CDR3 length equals 15 residues. Trimming took off 6 bases at V and 1 base at J, with 13 bases between the two ends.

The V and J genes are TRBV10-3 and TRBJ1-4; D is possibly TRBD1 (5 bases). The CDR3 spans 14 residues. Germline V gene sequence: CDR1 ENHRY, CDR2 SYGVKD. The V and J ends lost 3 bases and 7 bases respectively, with 12 bases between them. In DNA form, the CDR3 reads TGTGCCATCAGTGATGGCAGGGCGGCTGAAAAACTGTTTTTT. Residues: CAISDGRAAEKLFF.

The chain combines TRBV2 with TRBJ1-2, with 9 bases that match TRBD1. Germline loops: CDR1 SNHLY, CDR2 FYNNEI. With 6 bases clipped from V and 7 bases from J, the junction kept 12 bases outside the gene matches. The CDR3 contains 15 residues. CDR3 sequence: CASRRGQGIKGGYTF. The CDR3 DNA reads TGTGCCAGCAGGCGGGGACAGGGAATTAAGGGTGGCTACACCTTC.

This CDR3 is CASSFTSGGTDTQYF. CDR3 bases: TGTGCCAGCAGCTTCACTAGCGGCGGCACAGATACGCAGTATTTT. The chain recombines TRBV7-9 with TRBJ2-3; 8 bases agree with TRBD2. The CDR3 runs to 15 residues. Trimming took 3 bases from V and 1 from J; bases not matched to a gene: 3. Germline lookup yields CDR1 SEHNR and CDR2 FQNEAQ (reference sequence).

In its sample, this clone was seen once. The rearrangement links TRBV7-2 to TRBJ1-1; D not certain. The CDR3 contains 11 residues. With 3 bases removed from V and 7 bases from J, the gap between germline ends came to 6 bases. CDR1 SGHTA and CDR2 FQGNSA come from the germline V gene. The CDR3 coding sequence is TGTGCCAGCAGCTTTCGGGGTGAAGCTTTCTTT. Translation: CASSFRGEAFF.